This is a list of T cell receptor beta chains from one sample in a study of shared clonotypes between healthy human individuals. Only in-frame clones appear in the TCRdb table, and some are missing; sequencing was by immunoSEQ multiplex PCR. The data contain roughly 2.5 million clones, roughly nine tenths of them singletons. The source material was naive CD4+ T cells sorted from blood. Every receptor here comes from a young man in good health. CDR3s include the opening cysteine and the closing phenylalanine or tryptophan. A D gene is named only where the DNA matches it firmly. The size entry is marked missing in some rows and otherwise reads once, few, many or a size class.

CDR3nt	CDR3aa	v_gene	d_gene	abundance	j_gene
TGTGCCAGCAGCAGATCCGGGACTAGTGGCTACGAGCAGTACTTC	CASSRSGTSGYEQYF	TRBV7-2	TRBD2	NA	TRBJ2-7
TGCAGCGCGACTGCAACTAATGAAAAACTGTTTTTT	CSATATNEKLFF	TRBV29-1	NA	few	TRBJ1-4
TGTGCCAGCAGCCGGGACACAGATACGCAGTATTTT	CASSRDTDTQYF	TRBV5-6	NA	NA	TRBJ2-3
TGTGCCAGTAGTATTACATGGGGGAATCAGCCCCAGCATTTT	CASSITWGNQPQHF	TRBV19	NA	NA	TRBJ1-5
TGTGCCAGCAGAGGACAGGGGTTCTACGAGCAGTACTTC	CASRGQGFYEQYF	TRBV7-9	TRBD1	NA	TRBJ2-7
TGTGCCAGCAGCTTAGCCGCTACAGGGAACACTGAAGCTTTCTTT	CASSLAATGNTEAFF	TRBV7-9	NA	once	TRBJ1-1
TGTGCCAGCAGCTTGGTCATTGGGGCCAACGTCCTGACTTTC	CASSLVIGANVLTF	TRBV5-5	NA	NA	TRBJ2-6
TGTGCCAGCAGCCGCGATATCTTACGGGGGGACTCCTACGAGCAGTACTTC	CASSRDILRGDSYEQYF	TRBV13	TRBD2	NA	TRBJ2-7
TGCGCCAGCAGCCAAGAGGTTGGGGGGGGGACCTACGAGCAGTACTTC	CASSQEVGGGTYEQYF	TRBV4-1	TRBD2	NA	TRBJ2-7
TGTGCCAGCAGTCGGGGGAACTCCTACGAGCAGTACTTC	CASSRGNSYEQYF	TRBV6-5	NA	NA	TRBJ2-7
TGTGCCAGTAGTATATCCGGGACTAGCGGGGGATACCAAGAGACCCAGTACTTC	CASSISGTSGGYQETQYF	TRBV19	TRBD2	NA	TRBJ2-5
TGCAGTGCTAGCGCGGGGGGGGAGCTGTTTTTT	CSASAGGELFF	TRBV20-1	NA	NA	TRBJ2-2
TGCGCCAGCAGCCAAGAATTAGCGGGGGGGGTAAAGACGAGCACAGATACGCAGTATTTT	CASSQELAGGVKTSTDTQYF	TRBV4-1	TRBD2	NA	TRBJ2-3
TGTGCCAGCCGGACAGGAACGAACACTGAAGCTTTCTTT	CASRTGTNTEAFF	TRBV2	TRBD1	NA	TRBJ1-1
TGTGCCAGCAGCTTTGGCCTGAACACTGAAGCTTTCTTT	CASSFGLNTEAFF	TRBV7-9	NA	few	TRBJ1-1
TGCGCCAGCAGCCAGGACAGTCTAGCCAAAAACATTCAGTACTTC	CASSQDSLAKNIQYF	TRBV4-3	NA	NA	TRBJ2-4
TGTGCCAGCAGCTTAGCACGGGAGTTATCCTACGAGCAGTACTTC	CASSLARELSYEQYF	TRBV7-2	NA	NA	TRBJ2-7
TGTGCCAGCCGCCGGGACACGTCTGGAAACACCATATATTTT	CASRRDTSGNTIYF	TRBV9	NA	NA	TRBJ1-3
TGTGCCAGCAGTGGCCTCACAGGCGGCTATAATTCACCCCTCCACTTT	CASSGLTGGYNSPLHF	TRBV6-4	NA	NA	TRBJ1-6
TGTGCCACCGTACAGGGCCCGGGTACTGAAGCTTTCTTT	CATVQGPGTEAFF	TRBV6-1	NA	NA	TRBJ1-1
TGTGCCAGCAGCTCAGTTGGGAATGAGCAGTTCTTC	CASSSVGNEQFF	TRBV6-5	NA	NA	TRBJ2-1
TGTGCCAGCAGCGTAGCGGGTAGAACAGGGCTTTTCACAGATACGCAGTATTTT	CASSVAGRTGLFTDTQYF	TRBV9	NA	NA	TRBJ2-3
TGTGCCAGCAGCCTCTGGGGGGGCTCCTACAATGAGCAGTTCTTC	CASSLWGGSYNEQFF	TRBV14	TRBD2	NA	TRBJ2-1
TGTGCCAGCAGCCGAAAAAATGAGCAGTTCTTC	CASSRKNEQFF	TRBV25-1	NA	once	TRBJ2-1
TGTGCCAGCAGCCTCAGGGGGGCAGAGACCCAGTACTTC	CASSLRGAETQYF	TRBV7-9	NA	NA	TRBJ2-5
TGTGCCAGCAGCTTAGGGAGCGACAGGGGTAAAGGGAACACTGAAGCTTTCTTT	CASSLGSDRGKGNTEAFF	TRBV11-1	TRBD1	NA	TRBJ1-1
TGTGCCAGCAGCCCCGCATGGGGGGGAAGCTCCTATAATTCACCCCTCCACTTT	CASSPAWGGSSYNSPLHF	TRBV7-9	NA	NA	TRBJ1-6
TGTGCCTGGACAGGGGAGATTTCCTACGAGCAGTACTTC	CAWTGEISYEQYF	TRBV30	NA	NA	TRBJ2-7
TGCGCCAGCAGCTTGTCTAGCGGGAGAAACAATGAGCAGTTCTTC	CASSLSSGRNNEQFF	TRBV5-1	TRBD2	NA	TRBJ2-1
TGTGCCAGTAGCAGGGGCGGAGGCACCGGGGAGCTGTTTTTT	CASSRGGGTGELFF	TRBV19	NA	NA	TRBJ2-2
TGCGCCAGCAGTGAATTACAGGCTGGGACCCAGTACTTC	CASSELQAGTQYF	TRBV10-1	NA	once	TRBJ2-5
TGTGCCAGCAGCTTCCCCTCTCCTACTTCCGAGGAGCTGTTTTTT	CASSFPSPTSEELFF	TRBV11-3	NA	NA	TRBJ2-2
TGTGCCAGCAGCTTCCGGACAGGAGGAGATACGCAGTATTTT	CASSFRTGGDTQYF	TRBV7-2	TRBD1	NA	TRBJ2-3
TGCGCCAGCAGCGCCACGGGGGAGTATGGCTACACCTTC	CASSATGEYGYTF	TRBV5-1	NA	NA	TRBJ1-2
TGTGCCAGCAGTTTACAGAACTACGAGCAGTACTTC	CASSLQNYEQYF	TRBV28	NA	once	TRBJ2-7
TGTGCCACCAGCAGAGACCGACAGGGGGATCAGCCCCAGCATTTT	CATSRDRQGDQPQHF	TRBV15	TRBD1	NA	TRBJ1-5
TGTGCCAGTAGTATCGGCGGAGGGGTACTCTATGGCAATCAGCCCCAGCATTTT	CASSIGGGVLYGNQPQHF	TRBV19	NA	NA	TRBJ1-5
TGCGCCAGCAGCTTGGGACCGATCAGCACTGAAGCTTTCTTT	CASSLGPISTEAFF	TRBV5-1	NA	NA	TRBJ1-1
TGTGCCTGGAGCGCGGGACAGCGGAATAAGCCCCAGCATTTT	CAWSAGQRNKPQHF	TRBV30	TRBD1	few	TRBJ1-5
TGTGCCAGCAGCCACCCGAACACTGAAGCTTTCTTT	CASSHPNTEAFF	TRBV7-8	NA	NA	TRBJ1-1